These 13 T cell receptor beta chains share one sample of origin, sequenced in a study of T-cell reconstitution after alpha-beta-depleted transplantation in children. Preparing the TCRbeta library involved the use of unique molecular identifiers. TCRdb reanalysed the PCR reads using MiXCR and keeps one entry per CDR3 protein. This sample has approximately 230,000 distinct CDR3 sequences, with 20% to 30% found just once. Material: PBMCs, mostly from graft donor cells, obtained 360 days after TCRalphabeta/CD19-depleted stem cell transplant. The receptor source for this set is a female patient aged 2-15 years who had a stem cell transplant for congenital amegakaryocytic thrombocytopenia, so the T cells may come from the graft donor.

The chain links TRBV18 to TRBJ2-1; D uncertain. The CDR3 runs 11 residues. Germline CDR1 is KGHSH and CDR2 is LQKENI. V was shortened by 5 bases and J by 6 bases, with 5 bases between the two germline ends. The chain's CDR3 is CASSALNEQFF. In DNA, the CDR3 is TGTGCCAGCTCAGCCCTCAATGAGCAGTTCTTC.

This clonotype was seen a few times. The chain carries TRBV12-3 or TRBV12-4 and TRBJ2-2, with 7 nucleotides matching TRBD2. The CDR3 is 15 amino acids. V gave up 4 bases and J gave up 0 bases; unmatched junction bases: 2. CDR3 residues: CASSSAGANTGELFF. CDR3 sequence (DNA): TGTGCCAGCAGTTCCGCGGGGGCGAACACCGGGGAGCTGTTTTTT.

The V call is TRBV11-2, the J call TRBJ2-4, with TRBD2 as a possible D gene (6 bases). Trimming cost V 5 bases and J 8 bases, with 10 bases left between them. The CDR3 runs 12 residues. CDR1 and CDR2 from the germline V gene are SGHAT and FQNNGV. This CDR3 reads CASSPGGDIQYF. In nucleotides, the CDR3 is TGTGCCAGCAGCCCTGGCGGGGACATTCAGTACTTC.

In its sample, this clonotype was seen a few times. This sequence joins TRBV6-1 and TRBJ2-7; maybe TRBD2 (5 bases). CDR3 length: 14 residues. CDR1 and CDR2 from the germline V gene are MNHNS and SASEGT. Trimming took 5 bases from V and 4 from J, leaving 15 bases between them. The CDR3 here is CASSPMVRGYEQYF. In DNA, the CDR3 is TGTGCCAGCAGTCCGATGGTCCGGGGATACGAGCAGTACTTC.

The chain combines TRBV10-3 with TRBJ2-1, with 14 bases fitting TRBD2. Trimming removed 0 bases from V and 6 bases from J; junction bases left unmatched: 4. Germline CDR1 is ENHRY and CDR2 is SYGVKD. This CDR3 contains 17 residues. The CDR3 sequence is CAISESSGTSGSNEQFF. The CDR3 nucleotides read TGTGCCATCAGTGAGTCCTCCGGGACTAGCGGGAGCAATGAGCAGTTCTTC.

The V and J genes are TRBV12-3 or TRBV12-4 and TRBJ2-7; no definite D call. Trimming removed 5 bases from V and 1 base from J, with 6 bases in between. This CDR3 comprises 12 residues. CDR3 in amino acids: CASSPHSYEQYF. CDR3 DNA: TGTGCCAGCAGTCCACATTCCTACGAGCAGTACTTC.

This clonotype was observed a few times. The CDR3: CSAKQRQETQYF. CDR3 sequence (DNA): TGCAGTGCTAAGCAGCGGCAAGAGACCCAGTACTTC. The chain carries TRBV20-1 and TRBJ2-5; perhaps TRBD2 as D (5 bases). V gave up 4 bases and J gave up 2 bases, with 8 bases separating them. This CDR3 has 12 residues. Germline assignment: CDR1 DFQATT and CDR2 SNEGSKA (reference sequence).

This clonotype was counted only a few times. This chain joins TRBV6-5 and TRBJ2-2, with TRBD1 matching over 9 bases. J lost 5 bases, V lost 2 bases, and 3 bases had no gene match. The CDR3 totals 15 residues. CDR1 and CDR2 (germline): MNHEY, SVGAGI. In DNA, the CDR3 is TGTGCCAGCAGTTACATCGGACAGGGGACCGGGGAGCTGTTTTTT. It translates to CASSYIGQGTGELFF.

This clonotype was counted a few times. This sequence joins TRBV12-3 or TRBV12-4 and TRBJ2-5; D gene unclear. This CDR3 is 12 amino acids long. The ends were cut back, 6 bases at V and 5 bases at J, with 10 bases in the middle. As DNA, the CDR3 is TGTGCCAGCAGACCTAGGTTCGAGACCCAGTACTTC. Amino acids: CASRPRFETQYF.

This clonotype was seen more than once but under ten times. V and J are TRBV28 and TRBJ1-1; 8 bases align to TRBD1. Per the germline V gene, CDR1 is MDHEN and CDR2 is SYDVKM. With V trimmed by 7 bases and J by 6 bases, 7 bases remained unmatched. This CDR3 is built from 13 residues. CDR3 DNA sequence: TGTGCCAGCAACATACAGGGGGTCGCTGAAGCTTTCTTT. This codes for CASNIQGVAEAFF.

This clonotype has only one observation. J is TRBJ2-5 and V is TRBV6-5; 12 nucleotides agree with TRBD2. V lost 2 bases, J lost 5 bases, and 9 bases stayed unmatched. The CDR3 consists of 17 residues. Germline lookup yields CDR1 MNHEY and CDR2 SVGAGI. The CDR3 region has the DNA TGTGCCAGCAGTTACAGCGGGCCTAGCGGGGGGGCGGAGACCCAGTACTTC. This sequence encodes CASSYSGPSGGAETQYF.

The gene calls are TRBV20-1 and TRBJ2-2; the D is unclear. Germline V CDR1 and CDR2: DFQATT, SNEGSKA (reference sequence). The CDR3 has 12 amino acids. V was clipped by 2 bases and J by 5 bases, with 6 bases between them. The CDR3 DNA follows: TGCAGTGCTAGACTAGTGACCGGGGAGCTGTTTTTT. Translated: CSARLVTGELFF.

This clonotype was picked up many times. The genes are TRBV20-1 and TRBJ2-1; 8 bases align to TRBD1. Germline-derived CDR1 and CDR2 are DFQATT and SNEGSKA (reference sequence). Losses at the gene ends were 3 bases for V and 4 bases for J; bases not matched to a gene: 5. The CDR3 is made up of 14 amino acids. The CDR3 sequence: CSASIGQGYNEQFF. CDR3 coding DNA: TGCAGTGCTAGCATAGGACAGGGTTACAATGAGCAGTTCTTC.